These 29 T cell receptor beta chains were sequenced from one sample in a study of OX40 agonist ivuxolimab in advanced cancers. The assay was immunoSEQ multiplex PCR, and TCRdb's table has in-frame clones only and misses some. The table includes some 48,000 clones, around 80% detected once. This sample comprised CD4+ or CD8+ T cells sorted from blood, obtained in a trial of the OX40 agonist ivuxolimab. These TCRs come from an adult with an advanced solid tumor such as melanoma, head and neck, liver or kidney cancer.

V gene TRBV18 combines with J gene TRBJ2-2, with 10 bases fitting TRBD2. The CDR3 contains 16 residues. V was clipped by 3 bases and J by 6 bases; unmatched bases: 7. Germline CDR1 and CDR2: KGHSH and LQKENI. DNA of the CDR3: TGTGCCAGCTCACCCTTAGCGGGAGGAGCGGCCGGGGAGCTGTTTTTT. The encoded protein is CASSPLAGGAAGELFF.

V and J are TRBV9 and TRBJ2-7; 8 bases match TRBD1. The CDR3 runs to 16 residues. V trimming: 0 bases; J trimming: 3 bases; junction bases outside the gene matches: 8. From germline, CDR1 is SGDLS and CDR2 YYNGEE. CDR3 in amino acids: CASSVDPRDRNYEQYF. In DNA, the CDR3 is TGTGCCAGCAGCGTAGATCCGAGGGACAGGAACTACGAGCAGTACTTC.

The CDR3 DNA reads TGCGCCAGCAGCTCCCCGGGACAGGGAATCTACGAGCAGTACTTC. Its translation: CASSSPGQGIYEQYF. The chain couples TRBV5-1 to TRBJ2-7; 9 bases are shared with TRBD1. V shed 3 bases, J shed 3 bases, and the junction held 7 bases outside the gene matches. The CDR3 length is 15 residues. Germline V gene lookup returns CDR1 SGHRS and CDR2 YFSETQ.

This clone was found once. As DNA, the CDR3 is TGTGCCACCAGCAGCACCGCCGGGACTATTAGCACAGATACGCAGTATTTT. Residues: CATSSTAGTISTDTQYF. The gene calls are TRBV15 and TRBJ2-3; 7 bases agree with TRBD2. The CDR3 has 17 residues. V was pared by 3 bases and J by 0 bases, with 9 bases of the junction left unmatched. The V gene's germline CDR1 is LNHNV and CDR2 YYDKDF (reference sequence).

This sequence joins TRBV5-4 and TRBJ1-2; D call uncertain. V was cut by 0 bases and J by 2 bases, with 5 bases left in between. Germline V gives CDR1 SGHNT, CDR2 YYREEE (reference sequence). The CDR3 is 13 amino acids. The CDR3 DNA is TGTGCCAGCAGCTTGGAACAGAACTATGGCTACACCTTC. This sequence encodes CASSLEQNYGYTF. Full variable domain (missing parts from reference TRBV5-4 and TRBJ1-2): ETGVTQSPTHLIKTRGQQVTLRCSSQSGHNTVSWYQQALGQGPQFIFQYYREEENGRGNFPPRFSGLQFPNYSSELNVNALELDDSALYLCASSLEQNYGYTFGSGTRLTVV.

The J gene is TRBJ2-1, the V gene TRBV19, with 11 bases that match TRBD2. Per germline, CDR1 LNHDA and CDR2 SQIVND (reference sequence). Germline trimming cut 3 bases from V and 4 bases from J; bases unmatched to any gene: 8. The CDR3 contains 17 residues. CDR3 amino acids: CASSMTSGDYLYNEQFF. The DNA for the CDR3 is TGTGCCAGTAGTATGACTAGCGGGGATTATTTATACAATGAGCAGTTCTTC.

V is TRBV30 and J is TRBJ2-1, with unresolved D. The CDR3 has 12 residues. The germline V gene encodes CDR1 GTSNPN and CDR2 SVGIG (reference sequence). Trimming took 7 bases from V and 0 from J, leaving 7 bases between them. CDR3 coding DNA: TGTGCCTCAGAGAGCTCCTACAATGAGCAGTTCTTC. This sequence encodes CASESSYNEQFF.

The chain links TRBV7-6 to TRBJ2-2; maybe TRBD2 (6 bases). Trimming took off 2 bases at V and 2 bases at J, with 24 bases between the two ends. Germline CDR1 reads SGHVS; CDR2 reads FNYEAQ. The CDR3 consists of 20 residues. Here the CDR3 reads CASSLLAHDSRAGNTGELFF. The CDR3 nucleotides read TGTGCCAGCAGCTTATTGGCACACGACAGCAGGGCGGGAAACACCGGGGAGCTGTTTTTT.

This clone came up once. The V and J genes are TRBV30 and TRBJ2-2; D is perhaps TRBD1 or TRBD2 (6 bases each). The germline gives CDR1 GTSNPN, CDR2 SVGIG (reference sequence). Trimming pared 3 bases from V and 7 bases from J, leaving 9 bases between. This CDR3 contains 12 residues. Written as DNA, the CDR3 is TGTGCCTGGAGGGGGGGCGGCGGGGAGCTGTTTTTT. Protein: CAWRGGGGELFF.

This chain connects TRBV7-6 to TRBJ1-6; D not resolved. There are 18 residues in the CDR3. The germline V and J ends were trimmed by 1 base and 0 bases, with 13 bases remaining between them. Per the germline V gene, CDR1 is SGHVS and CDR2 is FNYEAQ. The CDR3 sequence: CASSLGTAQSSYNSPLHF. The CDR3 bases are TGTGCCAGCAGCTTAGGCACAGCACAAAGCTCCTATAATTCACCCCTCCACTTT.

The V and J genes are TRBV27 and TRBJ2-1; D perhaps matches TRBD2 (6 bases). Germline values: CDR1 MNHEY, CDR2 SMNVEV (reference sequence). The CDR3 length is 15 residues. Trimming pared 0 bases from V and 9 bases from J, leaving 15 bases between. The CDR3 region is CASSLSFGSVSEQFF. CDR3 bases: TGTGCCAGCAGTTTATCGTTCGGGAGCGTGAGTGAGCAGTTCTTC.

DNA of the CDR3: TGCAGCGTACCTGCGGGACTAGCGGGAGATATCGACGCGTATTTT. This codes for CSVPAGLAGDIDAYF. The rearrangement uses TRBV29-1 and TRBJ2-3, with 14 bases fitting TRBD2. The CDR3 sequence is 15 residues long. The V and J ends lost 6 bases and 14 bases, in that order; junction bases with no gene match: 16. Germline CDR1 reads SQVTM; CDR2 reads ANQGSEA.

The V and J genes are TRBV7-6 and TRBJ2-7, with 8 bases fitting TRBD1. With V trimmed by 7 bases and J by 3 bases, 8 bases remained unmatched. The germline gives CDR1 SGHVS, CDR2 FNYEAQ. This CDR3 is built from 14 residues. The DNA for the CDR3 is TGTGCCAGCACCCCCCGCGGACAGGGCTACGAGCAGTACTTC. It encodes CASTPRGQGYEQYF.

This chain's CDR3 is CASSSLAGGQYEQYF. For the CDR3, the DNA is TGTGCCAGCAGCTCGCTAGCGGGAGGGCAGTACGAGCAGTACTTC. V is TRBV7-3 and J is TRBJ2-7; 12 bases agree with TRBD2. The CDR3 is 15 amino acids. The J segment lost 4 bases and the V segment lost 4 bases, leaving 5 bases of the junction unmatched. Per germline, CDR1 SGHTA and CDR2 FQGTGA.

The rearrangement joins TRBV4-2 to TRBJ1-2, with D perhaps matching TRBD1 (6 bases). V shed 2 bases and J shed 3 bases, with 16 bases lying between them. This CDR3 comprises 16 residues. Germline assignment: CDR1 LGHNA and CDR2 YNFKEQ. DNA for the CDR3: TGTGCCAGCAGCCAACAAACAGGGAATTACTACTATGGCTACACCTTC. It yields the protein CASSQQTGNYYYGYTF.

The genes are TRBV6-1 and TRBJ1-2; unclear D gene. The germline gives CDR1 MNHNS, CDR2 SASEGT. The ends were cut back, 6 bases at V and 10 bases at J, with 12 bases in the middle. CDR3 length: 11 amino acids. The CDR3 nucleotides read TGTGCCAGCAGGACCGGTCTTGACTACACCTTC. It yields the protein CASRTGLDYTF.

This chain links TRBV7-2 with TRBJ2-7; D ambiguous. Germline CDR1 is SGHTA and CDR2 is FQGNSA. The ends were cut back, 1 base at V and 1 base at J, with 8 bases in the middle. The length of the CDR3 is 14 residues. CDR3 protein: CASSLGFLSYEQYF. CDR3 coding DNA: TGTGCCAGCAGCTTAGGTTTTCTGTCCTACGAGCAGTACTTC.

The rearrangement links TRBV6-5 to TRBJ2-1; TRBD1 matches at 10 bases. The junction had 9 bases not matched to a gene; V was cut back by 6 bases and J by 7 bases. The CDR3 loop spans 15 amino acids. The germline CDR1 and CDR2 sequences are MNHEY and SVGAGI. DNA of the CDR3: TGTGCCAGCAGCCCCGGGACAGGGGATTCGAATGAGCAGTTCTTC. Encoded protein: CASSPGTGDSNEQFF.

This clone appeared a few times. This sequence joins TRBV19 and TRBJ1-2; tentatively, D is TRBD1 (5 bases). Germline CDR1 and CDR2: LNHDA and SQIVND (reference sequence). V was shortened by 4 bases and J by 6 bases, with 9 bases between the two germline ends. There are 12 residues in the CDR3. Written as DNA, the CDR3 is TGTGCCAGTAGTACAGGGCCGCATGGCTACACCTTC. It yields the protein CASSTGPHGYTF.

The rearrangement uses TRBV5-1 and TRBJ2-2; 10 positions agree with TRBD1. Trimming at V came to 4 bases and at J to 4 bases, leaving 7 bases not matched to a gene. There are 16 residues in the CDR3. From germline, CDR1 is SGHRS and CDR2 YFSETQ. The CDR3 spells CASSKGQGLGTGELFF. DNA for the CDR3: TGCGCCAGCAGCAAGGGACAGGGGCTGGGCACCGGGGAGCTGTTTTTT.

This chain uses TRBV6-1 with TRBJ2-7; D perhaps matches TRBD2 (7 bases). V lost 8 bases, J lost 2 bases, and 16 bases lay in between. Germline CDR1 is MNHNS and CDR2 is SASEGT. CDR3 size: 14 residues. CDR3 protein: CASSEGRGAYEQYF. The CDR3 region has the DNA TGTGCCAGCTCGGAGGGGAGGGGGGCCTACGAGCAGTACTTC.

This clone has just a few counts. The rearrangement links TRBV6-4 to TRBJ1-2; D remains ambiguous. The CDR3 covers 14 residues. The germline CDR1 and CDR2 sequences are MRHNA and SNTAGT. The V end was cut by 0 bases, the J end by 4 bases, with 9 bases between. CDR3 in amino acids: CASSDSMRRYGYTF. In DNA, the CDR3 is TGTGCCAGCAGTGACTCGATGAGGCGCTATGGCTACACCTTC.

The V call is TRBV4-1, the J call TRBJ2-7; the D gene is possibly TRBD2 (5 bases). CDR1 and CDR2 from the germline V gene are MGHRA and YSYEKL. The CDR3 totals 15 residues. V gave up 0 bases and J gave up 3 bases, with 12 bases separating them. The CDR3 coding sequence is TGCGCCAGCAGCCAAGATGAGGGAACACTCTACGAGCAGTACTTC. It translates to CASSQDEGTLYEQYF.

The chain employs TRBV4-1 and TRBJ2-3, with 8 positions matching TRBD1. From germline, CDR1 is MGHRA and CDR2 YSYEKL. The CDR3 has 15 amino acids. V dropped 8 bases and J dropped 1; count of bases not matched to a gene: 8. CDR3 in amino acids: CASAGGQVGTDTQYF. CDR3 DNA sequence: TGCGCCAGCGCCGGGGGACAGGTGGGCACAGATACGCAGTATTTT.

This clone came up a few times. This sequence joins TRBV29-1 and TRBJ2-5; 7 nucleotides line up with TRBD2. The trim removed 2 bases at V and 5 bases at J, leaving 14 bases unmatched. This CDR3 has 16 amino acids. CDR1 and CDR2 (germline): SQVTM, ANQGSEA. In DNA form, the CDR3 reads TGCAGCGTTGAATCTGGGAGGGGCCGGCAATTGGAGACCCAGTACTTC. Protein sequence: CSVESGRGRQLETQYF.

V is TRBV4-3 and J is TRBJ1-4; D may be TRBD1 (5 bases). The CDR3 sequence is 15 residues long. The V gene's germline CDR1 is LGHNA and CDR2 YSLEER. Trimming took off 4 bases at V and 6 bases at J, with 15 bases between the two ends. Written as DNA, the CDR3 is TGCGCCAGCAGCCCCTCCAGGGCAGGGCATGAAAAACTGTTTTTT. As protein: CASSPSRAGHEKLFF.

The genes are TRBV4-2 and TRBJ2-7; no reliable D call. CDR3 size: 16 residues. V lost 1 base and J lost 6, with 19 bases in between. Per the germline V gene, CDR1 is LGHNA and CDR2 is YNFKEQ. The CDR3 loop reads CASSQVGRQTLLEQYF. CDR3 coding DNA: TGTGCCAGCAGCCAAGTAGGACGTCAAACTCTTCTCGAGCAGTACTTC.

The V gene is TRBV7-3, the J gene TRBJ2-3; 10 bases map to TRBD2. The CDR3 has 15 amino acids. In germline, CDR1 is SGHTA, CDR2 FQGTGA. V dropped 4 bases and J dropped 2; count of bases not matched to a gene: 3. DNA for the CDR3: TGTGCCAGCAGCTCACTAGCGGGGTCCACAGATACGCAGTATTTT. It specifies CASSSLAGSTDTQYF.

The chain recombines TRBV27 with TRBJ1-1; D ambiguous. The germline V gene encodes CDR1 MNHEY and CDR2 SMNVEV (reference sequence). V lost 7 bases and J 1 base, leaving 7 bases between the germline ends. This CDR3 comprises 12 residues. DNA for the CDR3: TGTGCCAGCACCGATCAGAACACTGAAGCTTTCTTT. Protein sequence: CASTDQNTEAFF.